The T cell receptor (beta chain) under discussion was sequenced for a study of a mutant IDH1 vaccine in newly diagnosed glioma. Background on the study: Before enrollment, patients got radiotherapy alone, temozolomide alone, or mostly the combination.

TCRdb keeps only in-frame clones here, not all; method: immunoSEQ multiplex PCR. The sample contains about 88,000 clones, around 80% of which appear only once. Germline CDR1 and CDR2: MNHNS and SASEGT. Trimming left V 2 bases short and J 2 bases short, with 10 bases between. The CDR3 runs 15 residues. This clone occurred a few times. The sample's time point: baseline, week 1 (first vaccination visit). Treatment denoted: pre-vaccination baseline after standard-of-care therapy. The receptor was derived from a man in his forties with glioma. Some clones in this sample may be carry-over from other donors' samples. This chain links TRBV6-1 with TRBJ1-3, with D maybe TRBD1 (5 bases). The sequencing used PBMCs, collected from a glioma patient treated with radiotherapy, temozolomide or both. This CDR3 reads CASSESQGAGNTIYF. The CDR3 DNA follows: TGTGCCAGCAGTGAATCCCAGGGTGCTGGAAACACCATATATTTT.